Detailed here is one T cell receptor (beta chain). This sample was taken from a study of response to subunit inactivated influenza vaccine. The CDR3 extends over 14 amino acids. J was trimmed by 9 bases and V by 6 bases; bases with no gene match: 6. CDR1 is MNHNS, CDR2 SASEGT, per germline. MiXCR was run by TCRdb on the RT-PCR reads, yielding one entry per CDR3 protein. The data show more than 400,000 distinct CDR3 sequences, approximately 7.2% seen once. Sequencing was performed on PBMCs from blood, taken roughly 24 months after vaccination. The J gene is TRBJ1-6, the V gene TRBV6-1; 9 bases agree with TRBD1. The clonotype originates from a man aged 45 to 75 who received an inactivated influenza vaccine. The CDR3 bases are TGTGCCAGCAGACCGGGACAGGGTGGTTCACCCCTCCACTTT. This gives the protein CASRPGQGGSPLHF.